This TCR beta chain was found in a study of T cells in narcolepsy. Whole-study results and caveats: Some memory CD4+ repertoires had no autoreactive clone sequences. Autoreactive HCRT-specific and TRIB2-specific clonotypes were marked in same-patient CSF-versus-blood CD4+ comparisons. Autoreactive clonotypes reportedly recurred in blood of same and different patients, not controls.

Germline CDR1 reads MNHEY; CDR2 reads SVGAGI. This CDR3 is built from 15 residues. The V end was cut by 5 bases, the J end by 3 bases, with 17 bases between. Generated by immunoSEQ multiplex PCR, the TCRdb table keeps only in-frame clones and is missing some. The repertoire holds about 30,000 clones, less than 90% seen once, with about 0.64% in the top ten. This clone was detected only a few times. Its matching antigen is unknown. This TCR was sampled from a human donor in good health. The sequencing input was memory (CD45RA-) CD4+ T cells from blood. V usage is TRBV6-5 and J usage is TRBJ2-7; D may be TRBD1 (6 bases). CDR3 DNA: TGTGCCAGCAGTCCCCAGCGACACAGGGACTACGAGCAGTACTTC. It encodes CASSPQRHRDYEQYF.